This T cell receptor (beta chain) appears in the sequencing data of a study of T cell clusters in autoimmune cytopenias. TRB amplification used 250 ng of peripheral blood genomic DNA. Multiplex touch-down PCR amplified TRB using TRB-A and TRB-B pools in one tube. One entry per CDR3 protein, without DNA, is what TCRdb gives after re-calling the multiplex PCR reads. The specimen's table records 4,500 to 5,500 distinct CDR3 sequences. These data are also associated with another study on T cell repertoires in aging, cancer and after chemotherapy. That paper adds: Over several months to years, re-sampled healthy donor repertoires clearly shared clones.

Material: peripheral blood. This receptor was taken from a human donor in good health.

The CDR3: CATRRQGDTYEQYF. V is TRBV10-3 and J is TRBJ2-7; TCRdb names TRBD1, which stays unverified in the absence of DNA. Germline CDR1 is ENHRY and CDR2 is SYGVKD. The CDR3 is 14 residues long.